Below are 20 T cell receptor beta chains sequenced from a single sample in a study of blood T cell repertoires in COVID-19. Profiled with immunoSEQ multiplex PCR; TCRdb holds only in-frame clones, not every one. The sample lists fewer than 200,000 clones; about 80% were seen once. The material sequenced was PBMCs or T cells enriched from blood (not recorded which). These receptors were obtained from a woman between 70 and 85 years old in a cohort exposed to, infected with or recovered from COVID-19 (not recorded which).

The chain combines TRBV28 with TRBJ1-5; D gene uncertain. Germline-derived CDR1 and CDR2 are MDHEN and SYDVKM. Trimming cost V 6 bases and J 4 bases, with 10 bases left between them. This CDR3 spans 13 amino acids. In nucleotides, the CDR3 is TGTGCCAGCAGCTCCTTCAGAAATCAGCCCCAGCATTTT. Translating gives CASSSFRNQPQHF.

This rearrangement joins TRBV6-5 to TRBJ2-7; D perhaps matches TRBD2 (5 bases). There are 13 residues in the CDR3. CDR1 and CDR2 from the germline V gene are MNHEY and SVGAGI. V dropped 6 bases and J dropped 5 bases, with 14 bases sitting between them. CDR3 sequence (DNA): TGTGCCAGCAGCCCCAGGTTCGGGGACGAGCAGTACTTC. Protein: CASSPRFGDEQYF.

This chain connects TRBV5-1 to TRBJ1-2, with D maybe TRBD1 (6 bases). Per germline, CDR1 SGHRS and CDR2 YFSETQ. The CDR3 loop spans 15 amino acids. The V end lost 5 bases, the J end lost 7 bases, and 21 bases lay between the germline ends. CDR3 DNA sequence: TGCGCCAGCAGTTCTAATGGTGGCCTCAGGGGTGGCTACACCTTC. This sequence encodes CASSSNGGLRGGYTF.

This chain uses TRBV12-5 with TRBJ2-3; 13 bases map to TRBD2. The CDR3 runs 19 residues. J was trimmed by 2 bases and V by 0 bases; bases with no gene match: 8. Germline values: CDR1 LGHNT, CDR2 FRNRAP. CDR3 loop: CASGLVRTSGRVYTDTQYF. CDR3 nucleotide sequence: TGTGCTAGTGGTTTGGTACGTACTAGCGGGAGGGTTTACACAGATACGCAGTATTTT.

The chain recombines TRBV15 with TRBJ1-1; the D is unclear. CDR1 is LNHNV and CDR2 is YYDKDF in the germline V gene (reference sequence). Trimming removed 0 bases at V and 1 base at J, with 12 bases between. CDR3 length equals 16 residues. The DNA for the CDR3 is TGTGCCACCAGCAGAGATGCGGGATTGGGGAACACTGAAGCTTTCTTT. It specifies CATSRDAGLGNTEAFF.

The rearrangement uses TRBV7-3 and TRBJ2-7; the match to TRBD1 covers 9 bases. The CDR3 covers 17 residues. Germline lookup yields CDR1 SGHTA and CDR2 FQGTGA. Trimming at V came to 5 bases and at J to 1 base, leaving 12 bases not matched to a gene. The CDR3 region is CASSLRDRVGQSYEQYF. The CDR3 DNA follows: TGTGCCAGCAGCCTCCGGGACAGGGTAGGGCAATCCTACGAGCAGTACTTC.

The CDR3 DNA sequence: TGTGCCAGCGGGAGTTTGGAGACAAACATTCAGTACTTC. This codes for CASGSLETNIQYF. The V call is TRBV12-3 or TRBV12-4, the J call TRBJ2-4; possibly TRBD2 for D (5 bases). V was trimmed by 8 bases and J by 6 bases, leaving 14 bases between them. This CDR3 is 13 amino acids long.

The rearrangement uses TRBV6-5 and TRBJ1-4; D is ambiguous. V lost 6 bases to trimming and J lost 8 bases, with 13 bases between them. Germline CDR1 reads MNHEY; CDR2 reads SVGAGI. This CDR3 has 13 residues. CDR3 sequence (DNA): TGTGCCAGCAGGACTTCTCGGAGAGAAAAACTGTTTTTT. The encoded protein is CASRTSRREKLFF.

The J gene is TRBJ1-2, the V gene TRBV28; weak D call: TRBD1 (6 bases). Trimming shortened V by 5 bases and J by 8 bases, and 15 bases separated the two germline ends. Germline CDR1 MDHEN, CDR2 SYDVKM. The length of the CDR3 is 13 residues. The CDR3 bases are TGTGCCAGCAGTCCCGACAGGTCTCGCGGCTACACCTTC. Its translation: CASSPDRSRGYTF.

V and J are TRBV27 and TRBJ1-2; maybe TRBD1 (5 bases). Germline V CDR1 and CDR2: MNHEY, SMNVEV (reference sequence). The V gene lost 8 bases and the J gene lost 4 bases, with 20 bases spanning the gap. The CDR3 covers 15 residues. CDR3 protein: CASSKGLPKPYGYTF. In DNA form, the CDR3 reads TGTGCCAGCTCGAAGGGACTTCCTAAGCCCTATGGCTACACCTTC.

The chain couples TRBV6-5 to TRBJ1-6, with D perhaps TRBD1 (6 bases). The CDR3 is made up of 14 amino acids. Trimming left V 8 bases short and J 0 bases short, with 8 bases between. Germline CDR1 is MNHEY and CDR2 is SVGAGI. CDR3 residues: CASGQNSYNSPLHF. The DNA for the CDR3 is TGTGCCAGCGGACAGAACTCCTATAATTCACCCCTCCACTTT.

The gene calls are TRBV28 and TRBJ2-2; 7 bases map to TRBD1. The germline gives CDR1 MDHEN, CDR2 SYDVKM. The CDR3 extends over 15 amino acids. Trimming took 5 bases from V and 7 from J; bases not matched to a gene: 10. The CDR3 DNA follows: TGTGCCAGCAGTACGACAGGGTTAAGGGGCGGGGAGCTGTTTTTT. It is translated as CASSTTGLRGGELFF.

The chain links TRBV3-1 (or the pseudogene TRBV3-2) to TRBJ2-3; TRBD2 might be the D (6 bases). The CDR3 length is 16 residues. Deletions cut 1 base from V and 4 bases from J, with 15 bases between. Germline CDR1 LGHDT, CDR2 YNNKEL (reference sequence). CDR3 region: CASSQGPGELPDTQYF. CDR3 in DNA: TGTGCCAGCAGCCAAGGACCGGGGGAATTGCCAGATACGCAGTATTTT.

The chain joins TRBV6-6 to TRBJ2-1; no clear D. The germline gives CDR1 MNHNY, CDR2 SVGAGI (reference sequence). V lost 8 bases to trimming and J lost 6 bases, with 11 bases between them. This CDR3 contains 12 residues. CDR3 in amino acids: CASQAYGNEQFF. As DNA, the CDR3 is TGTGCCAGCCAGGCGTATGGCAATGAGCAGTTCTTC.

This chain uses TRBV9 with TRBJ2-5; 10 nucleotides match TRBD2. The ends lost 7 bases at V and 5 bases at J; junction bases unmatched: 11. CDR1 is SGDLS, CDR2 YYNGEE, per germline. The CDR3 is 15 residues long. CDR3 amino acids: CASGRTSGMGETQYF. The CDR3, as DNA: TGTGCCAGCGGCCGAACTAGCGGGATGGGGGAGACCCAGTACTTC.

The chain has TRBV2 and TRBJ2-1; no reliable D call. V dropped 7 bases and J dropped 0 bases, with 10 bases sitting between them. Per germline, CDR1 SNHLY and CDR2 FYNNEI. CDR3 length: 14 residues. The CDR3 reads CASIEQSSYNEQFF. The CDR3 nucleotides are TGTGCCAGCATCGAGCAAAGCTCCTACAATGAGCAGTTCTTC.

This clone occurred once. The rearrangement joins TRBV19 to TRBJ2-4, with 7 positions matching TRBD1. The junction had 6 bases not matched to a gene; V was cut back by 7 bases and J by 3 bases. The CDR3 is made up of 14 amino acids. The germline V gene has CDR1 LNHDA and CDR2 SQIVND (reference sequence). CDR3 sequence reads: CASTPTGVKNIQYF. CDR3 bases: TGTGCCAGTACCCCAACAGGGGTCAAAAACATTCAGTACTTC.

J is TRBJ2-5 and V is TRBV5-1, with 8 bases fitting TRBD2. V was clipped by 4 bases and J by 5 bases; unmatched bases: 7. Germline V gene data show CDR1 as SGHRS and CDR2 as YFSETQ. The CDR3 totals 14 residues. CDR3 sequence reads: CASSPSGRGETQYF. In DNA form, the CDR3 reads TGCGCCAGCAGCCCCAGCGGGAGAGGGGAGACCCAGTACTTC.

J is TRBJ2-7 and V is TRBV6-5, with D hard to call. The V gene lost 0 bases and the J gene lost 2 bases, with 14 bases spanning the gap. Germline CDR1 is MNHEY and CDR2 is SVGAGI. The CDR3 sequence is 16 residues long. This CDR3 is CASSYSYNPPPYEQYF. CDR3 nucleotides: TGTGCCAGCAGTTACTCGTACAACCCTCCGCCCTACGAGCAGTACTTC.

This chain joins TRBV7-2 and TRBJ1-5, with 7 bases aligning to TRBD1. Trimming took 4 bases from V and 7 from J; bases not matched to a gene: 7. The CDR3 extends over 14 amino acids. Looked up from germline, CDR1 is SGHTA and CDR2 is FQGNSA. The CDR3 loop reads CASSSQQGNQPQHF. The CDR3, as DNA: TGTGCCAGCAGCTCTCAACAGGGGAACCAGCCCCAGCATTTT.